These 27 T cell receptor beta chains were all obtained from the same sample, sequenced in a study of blood T cell repertoires in COVID-19. Some clones are missing from TCRdb's copy, which holds only in-frame ones; the method was immunoSEQ multiplex PCR. The sample shows approximately 170,000 clones, about 74% of them seen only once. The sample consisted of peripheral blood. The receptors derive from a woman at least 80 years old with acute or convalescent COVID-19.

The chain is built from TRBV28 and TRBJ2-7, with a possible D match to TRBD1 (6 bases). V lost 5 bases and J lost 6, with 17 bases in between. Germline V gene sequence: CDR1 MDHEN, CDR2 SYDVKM. There are 14 residues in the CDR3. The CDR3 region has the DNA TGTGCCAGCAGTACAGGGTACAGGGCATCCGAGCAGTACTTC. Its translation is CASSTGYRASEQYF.

The rearrangement joins TRBV19 to TRBJ1-1, with a possible D match to TRBD1 (6 bases). From germline, CDR1 is LNHDA and CDR2 SQIVND (reference sequence). The CDR3 covers 13 residues. Trimming cost V 7 bases and J 6 bases, with 15 bases left between them. The CDR3 DNA reads as TGTGCCAGTACACACAGGGCAGTTTCTGAAGCTTTCTTT. This gives the protein CASTHRAVSEAFF.

The V and J genes are TRBV7-2 and TRBJ1-5; 8 bases align to TRBD1. The CDR3 runs to 14 residues. Trimming at V came to 4 bases and at J to 6 bases, leaving 5 bases not matched to a gene. CDR1 is SGHTA and CDR2 is FQGNSA in the germline V gene. As DNA, the CDR3 is TGTGCCAGCAGCTCCGGACAGGGTATTCAGCCCCAGCATTTT. This codes for CASSSGQGIQPQHF.

The chain has TRBV25-1 and TRBJ1-6, with TRBD1 matching over 8 bases. J was trimmed by 7 bases and V by 7 bases; bases with no gene match: 3. Germline CDR1 and CDR2: MGHDK and SYGVNS. The CDR3 extends over 13 amino acids. The CDR3: CASKGQGNSPLHF. The CDR3 bases are TGTGCCAGCAAAGGACAGGGCAATTCACCCCTCCACTTT.

Concerning this clone: The junction differs from germline at one of its ends, possibly a read error. The chain combines TRBV7-8 with TRBJ2-1; TRBD2 is a possible D gene (5 bases). CDR1 SGHVS and CDR2 FQNEAQ come from the germline V gene. This CDR3 is built from 12 residues. CDR3 loop: CASSLAHDEQFF. CDR3 sequence (DNA): TGTGCCAGCAGCCTAGCACACGATGAGCAGTTCTTC.

The count of this clone is one. V is TRBV10-1 and J is TRBJ1-5; no definite D call. The CDR3 spans 16 residues. The V end was cut by 6 bases, the J end by 4 bases, with 19 bases between. Germline V gene sequence: CDR1 WNHNN, CDR2 SYGVQD (reference sequence). The CDR3 loop reads CASSPPGSGHNQPQHF. The CDR3 DNA is TGCGCCAGCAGCCCCCCAGGTTCCGGCCATAATCAGCCCCAGCATTTT.

The rearrangement uses TRBV24-1 and TRBJ2-7; possibly TRBD1 for D (6 bases). This CDR3 spans 12 amino acids. Germline V lookup: CDR1 KGHDR, CDR2 SFDVKD. Trimming pared 4 bases from V and 7 bases from J, leaving 10 bases between. This CDR3 reads CATSDQDREQYF. DNA of the CDR3: TGTGCCACCAGTGACCAAGACAGGGAGCAGTACTTC.

This chain links TRBV5-4 with TRBJ1-1; maybe TRBD1 (5 bases). The CDR3 extends over 14 amino acids. V was pared by 4 bases and J by 6 bases, with 16 bases between. Germline V gene sequence: CDR1 SGHNT, CDR2 YYREEE (reference sequence). The CDR3 DNA is TGTGCCAGCAGCACCGCCGGGGCGGGATCTGAAGCTTTCTTT. Protein product: CASSTAGAGSEAFF.

The rearrangement uses TRBV4-3 and TRBJ2-7; D remains unclear. The CDR3 length is 15 residues. Per the germline V gene, CDR1 is LGHNA and CDR2 is YSLEER. V was clipped by 0 bases and J by 7 bases, with 16 bases between them. The CDR3 bases are TGCGCCAGCAGCCAAGACCCCGACTCCCTTGGGGAGCAGTACTTC. This sequence encodes CASSQDPDSLGEQYF.

The chain has TRBV2 and TRBJ2-7, with 12 bases aligning to TRBD1. Germline values: CDR1 SNHLY, CDR2 FYNNEI. V trimming: 7 bases; J trimming: 6 bases; junction bases outside the gene matches: 10. This CDR3 has 15 residues. CDR3 coding DNA: TGTGCCAGCAAGGGACAGGGGGCGCATGGTGGCGAGCAGTACTTC. It yields the protein CASKGQGAHGGEQYF.

This clone was seen a few times. This sequence joins TRBV5-6 and TRBJ1-2, with 7 positions matching TRBD1. The CDR3 has 13 amino acids. Germline lookup yields CDR1 SGHDT and CDR2 YYEEEE. The V gene end was trimmed by 4 bases and the J gene end by 5 bases; junction bases not matched to a gene: 5. The CDR3 protein is CASSRQGYYGYTF. CDR3 coding DNA: TGTGCCAGCAGCCGACAGGGTTATTATGGCTACACCTTC.

This chain uses TRBV11-3 with TRBJ2-1; 12 nucleotides line up with TRBD2. Trimming cost V 4 bases and J 7 bases; bases outside gene matches: 8. The CDR3 extends over 16 amino acids. CDR1 SGHNT and CDR2 YENEEA come from the germline V gene. The CDR3 sequence is CASSSGLAGPWNEQFF. The DNA for the CDR3 is TGTGCCAGCAGCTCTGGACTAGCGGGACCTTGGAATGAGCAGTTCTTC.

This sequence joins TRBV15 and TRBJ1-2, with TRBD1 matching over 11 bases. The germline gives CDR1 LNHNV, CDR2 YYDKDF (reference sequence). With V trimmed by 0 bases and J by 8 bases, 5 bases remained unmatched. This CDR3 has 15 residues. CDR3: CATSRDRTGGAGYTF. The CDR3 DNA reads TGTGCCACCAGCAGAGATCGGACAGGGGGCGCAGGCTACACCTTC.

The chain employs TRBV10-3 and TRBJ2-3; TRBD2 agrees at 9 bases. CDR1 and CDR2 (germline): ENHRY, SYGVKD. The V segment lost 7 bases and the J segment 2 bases; nucleotides outside the gene matches: 4. CDR3 length: 14 residues. This CDR3 is CAITPSGITDTQYF. The CDR3 DNA sequence: TGTGCCATCACCCCTAGCGGGATCACAGATACGCAGTATTTT.

The genes are TRBV5-1 and TRBJ2-5; the match to TRBD2 covers 8 bases. The CDR3 contains 19 residues. CDR1 SGHRS and CDR2 YFSETQ come from the germline V gene. The V gene end was trimmed by 0 bases and the J gene end by 4 bases; junction bases not matched to a gene: 17. CDR3 protein: CASSLEPSLDLSGRETQYF. CDR3 DNA: TGCGCCAGCAGCTTGGAGCCCTCCCTGGATTTGAGCGGGAGAGAGACCCAGTACTTC.

The chain has TRBV19 and TRBJ1-1; a possible D gene is TRBD1 (5 bases). This CDR3 has 15 residues. The germline gives CDR1 LNHDA, CDR2 SQIVND (reference sequence). V lost 5 bases and J lost 0, with 13 bases in between. The CDR3 DNA reads as TGTGCCAGTAGTTACAGGAGAATCATGAACACTGAAGCTTTCTTT. Translated, it gives CASSYRRIMNTEAFF.

This rearrangement joins TRBV18 to TRBJ2-7, with 14 bases aligning to TRBD2. V lost 3 bases and J lost 9; bases outside the gene matches: 4. The CDR3 covers 14 residues. CDR1 is KGHSH, CDR2 LQKENI, per germline. The CDR3 sequence: CASSPAGLAGAQYF. CDR3 nucleotide sequence: TGTGCCAGCTCACCGGCGGGACTAGCGGGAGCGCAGTACTTC. Full variable domain (missing parts from reference TRBV18 and TRBJ2-7): NAGVMQNPRHLVRRRGQEARLRCSPMKGHSHVYWYRQLPEEGLKFMVYLQKENIIDESGMPKERFSAEFPKEGPSILRIQQVVRGDSAAYFCASSPAGLAGAQYFGPGTRLTVT.

V gene TRBV10-2 combines with J gene TRBJ2-2; possibly TRBD2 for D (5 bases). V lost 4 bases, J lost 3 bases, and 12 bases lay in between. The CDR3 spans 15 residues. CDR1 is WSHSY and CDR2 is SAAADI in the germline V gene. CDR3: CASSGRRTDTGELFF. DNA for the CDR3: TGCGCCAGCAGTGGACGGAGGACCGACACCGGGGAGCTGTTTTTT.

The chain joins TRBV6-1 to TRBJ1-5; D is unresolved. The CDR3 has 12 residues. With 3 bases removed from V and 6 bases from J, the gap between germline ends came to 6 bases. Per germline, CDR1 MNHNS and CDR2 SASEGT. For the CDR3, the DNA is TGTGCCAGCAGTGATAGTAGTCAGCCCCAGCATTTT. This encodes CASSDSSQPQHF.

This chain connects TRBV5-1 to TRBJ1-1; 7 nucleotides line up with TRBD1. The CDR3 has 14 residues. Trimming removed 4 bases from V and 1 base from J; junction bases left unmatched: 4. The germline V gene encodes CDR1 SGHRS and CDR2 YFSETQ. For the CDR3, the DNA is TGCGCCAGCAGCCGACAGGGTGGGAACACTGAAGCTTTCTTT. Translating it yields CASSRQGGNTEAFF.

The chain has TRBV5-1 and TRBJ2-1; TRBD2 matches 8 bases. Trimming at V came to 4 bases and at J to 9 bases, leaving 6 bases not matched to a gene. The germline V gene encodes CDR1 SGHRS and CDR2 YFSETQ. This CDR3 has 13 residues. The CDR3 coding sequence is TGCGCCAGCAGCCTTAGCGGGAACAGTGAGCAGTTCTTC. It encodes CASSLSGNSEQFF.

J is TRBJ1-1 and V is TRBV3-1 (or the pseudogene TRBV3-2); the D is unclear. The CDR3 loop spans 14 amino acids. Deletions cut 4 bases from V and 1 base from J, with 10 bases between. CDR1 is LGHDT and CDR2 is YNNKEL in the germline V gene (reference sequence). CDR3 bases: TGTGCCAGCAGCCCCCCCCTTTCGAACACTGAAGCTTTCTTT. The encoded protein is CASSPPLSNTEAFF.

The gene calls are TRBV28 and TRBJ2-7; tentatively, D is TRBD1 (6 bases). Trimming removed 1 base at V and 3 bases at J, with 10 bases between. Per germline, CDR1 MDHEN and CDR2 SYDVKM. This CDR3 is built from 14 residues. The CDR3 nucleotides read TGTGCCAGCAGTTTATCAGGGGCCAACTACGAGCAGTACTTC. Amino acid sequence: CASSLSGANYEQYF.

This clone has only one observation. This chain joins TRBV9 and TRBJ2-1, with D perhaps TRBD2 (5 bases). Trimming took 0 bases from V and 9 from J, leaving 10 bases between them. The germline V gene encodes CDR1 SGDLS and CDR2 YYNGEE. This CDR3 has 13 residues. CDR3: CASSVGGLGEQFF. The CDR3, as DNA: TGTGCCAGCAGCGTAGGAGGGTTGGGTGAGCAGTTCTTC.

The chain combines TRBV9 with TRBJ2-7; no clear D. The CDR3 consists of 12 residues. CDR1 SGDLS and CDR2 YYNGEE come from the germline V gene. V was trimmed by 4 bases and J by 4 bases, leaving 9 bases between them. The CDR3 nucleotides are TGTGCCAGCAGCCCGAGGCGGTACGAGCAGTACTTC. Amino acid sequence: CASSPRRYEQYF.

The CDR3 sequence: CASSLLAGGPYNEQFF. The CDR3 nucleotides read TGTGCCAGCAGCCTACTAGCGGGAGGACCCTACAATGAGCAGTTCTTC. The chain is built from TRBV27 and TRBJ2-1; 12 nucleotides agree with TRBD2. V trimming: 6 bases; J trimming: 2 bases; junction bases outside the gene matches: 5. The CDR3 contains 16 residues. Germline loops: CDR1 MNHEY, CDR2 SMNVEV (reference sequence).

The V gene is TRBV24-1, the J gene TRBJ2-1, with TRBD2 identical over 13 bases. This CDR3 region has 16 residues. V lost 5 bases and J lost 8; bases outside the gene matches: 8. Germline CDR1 KGHDR, CDR2 SFDVKD. CDR3 residues: CATSGGTSGIFDEQFF. The DNA of the CDR3 is TGTGCCACCAGTGGCGGGACTAGCGGGATATTTGATGAGCAGTTCTTC.